This is a list of T cell receptor beta chains from one sample in a study. TCRdb itself ran the multiplex PCR reads through MiXCR, one entry per CDR3 protein. The sample records several hundred distinct CDR3 sequences, 30% being singletons. Sample: tumor-infiltrating Tregs sorted from the breast tumor. The receptors shown here come from a female donor with breast cancer. The CDR3 runs from the conserved cysteine through the conserved F or W. Clone size is shown for a subset of rows, as once, few, many or a class of expanded clone.

V gene: TRBV12-3/TRBV12-4; clone size: .; J gene: TRBJ1-2; CDR3 protein: CASGPRDHSLNYGYTF
V gene: TRBV12-3/TRBV12-4; clone size: .; J gene: TRBJ1-2; CDR3 protein: CASSLEAGQEAYGYTF
V gene: TRBV12-3/TRBV12-4; clone size: large; J gene: TRBJ1-2; CDR3 protein: CASSLNSHNYGYTF
V gene: TRBV12-3/TRBV12-4; clone size: .; J gene: TRBJ1-2; CDR3 protein: CANRPGGTLGYTF
V gene: TRBV12-3/TRBV12-4; clone size: large; J gene: TRBJ1-2; CDR3 protein: CASSLEVGQGTYGYTF
V gene: TRBV12-3/TRBV12-4; clone size: .; J gene: TRBJ1-2; CDR3 protein: CASSLLPGVDGHTF
V gene: TRBV12-3/TRBV12-4; clone size: .; J gene: TRBJ1-2; CDR3 protein: CASSRGRERYGYTF
V gene: TRBV12-3/TRBV12-4; clone size: large; J gene: TRBJ1-2; CDR3 protein: CASSLFGLLYGYTF
V gene: TRBV12-3/TRBV12-4; clone size: .; J gene: TRBJ1-2; CDR3 protein: CASSLAGQSNPYGYTF
V gene: TRBV12-3/TRBV12-4; clone size: large; J gene: TRBJ1-2; CDR3 protein: CASSFRDSPGYGYTF
V gene: TRBV12-3/TRBV12-4; clone size: .; J gene: TRBJ1-2; CDR3 protein: CASSFRQDHDYTF
V gene: TRBV12-3/TRBV12-4; clone size: few; J gene: TRBJ1-2; CDR3 protein: CASTSEAYGYTF
V gene: TRBV12-3/TRBV12-4; clone size: few; J gene: TRBJ1-2; CDR3 protein: CASSLRGEGYTF
V gene: TRBV12-3/TRBV12-4; clone size: few; J gene: TRBJ1-2; CDR3 protein: CASSPGSSAGYAF
V gene: TRBV12-3/TRBV12-4; clone size: medium-sized; J gene: TRBJ1-2; CDR3 protein: CASSLGRTANYGYTF
V gene: TRBV12-3/TRBV12-4; clone size: .; J gene: TRBJ1-2; CDR3 protein: CASRLAAESNTF
V gene: TRBV12-3/TRBV12-4; clone size: .; J gene: TRBJ1-2; CDR3 protein: CASGLTKYGYTF
V gene: TRBV12-3/TRBV12-4; clone size: large; J gene: TRBJ1-2; CDR3 protein: CASSRDRERYGYTF
V gene: TRBV12-5; clone size: large; J gene: TRBJ1-2; CDR3 protein: CASGGTGQYYGYTF
V gene: TRBV12-3/TRBV12-4; clone size: large; J gene: TRBJ1-2; CDR3 protein: CASSSRGWYGYTF
V gene: TRBV12-3/TRBV12-4; clone size: medium-sized; J gene: TRBJ1-2; CDR3 protein: CASSPSARERDGYTF
V gene: TRBV12-3/TRBV12-4; clone size: .; J gene: TRBJ1-2; CDR3 protein: CASSKGHSYTF
V gene: TRBV12-3/TRBV12-4; clone size: few; J gene: TRBJ1-2; CDR3 protein: CASGLFNNYGYTF
V gene: TRBV12-3/TRBV12-4; clone size: large; J gene: TRBJ1-2; CDR3 protein: CASSSVNYGYTF
V gene: TRBV12-3/TRBV12-4; clone size: few; J gene: TRBJ1-2; CDR3 protein: CASSLGVTPNCGYTF
V gene: TRBV12-3/TRBV12-4; clone size: .; J gene: TRBJ1-2; CDR3 protein: CATRFRGYTF
V gene: TRBV12-3/TRBV12-4; clone size: .; J gene: TRBJ1-2; CDR3 protein: CAGSLSDHGGYTF
V gene: TRBV12-3/TRBV12-4; clone size: medium-sized; J gene: TRBJ1-2; CDR3 protein: CASSPRQGTNYGYTF
V gene: TRBV12-3/TRBV12-4; clone size: many; J gene: TRBJ1-1; CDR3 protein: CASTKPSSPNTEAFF
V gene: TRBV12-3/TRBV12-4; clone size: .; J gene: TRBJ1-2; CDR3 protein: CASTQSGYGYTF
V gene: TRBV12-3/TRBV12-4; clone size: .; J gene: TRBJ1-2; CDR3 protein: CTSSGTGIAGYTF
V gene: TRBV12-3/TRBV12-4; clone size: few; J gene: TRBJ1-2; CDR3 protein: CASSPSAGGRDGYTF
V gene: TRBV12-3/TRBV12-4; clone size: hyperexpanded; J gene: TRBJ1-2; CDR3 protein: CASGAWYGYTF
V gene: TRBV12-3/TRBV12-4; clone size: .; J gene: TRBJ1-2; CDR3 protein: CASSPGQGRSSNYGYTF
V gene: TRBV12-3/TRBV12-4; clone size: medium-sized; J gene: TRBJ1-2; CDR3 protein: CASSFAGGGYGYTF
V gene: TRBV12-3/TRBV12-4; clone size: .; J gene: TRBJ1-2; CDR3 protein: CASSLLPGTDTF
V gene: TRBV12-3/TRBV12-4; clone size: large; J gene: TRBJ1-2; CDR3 protein: CASTRQGYGYTF
V gene: TRBV12-3/TRBV12-4; clone size: .; J gene: TRBJ1-2; CDR3 protein: CASTPGQAYYGYTF
V gene: TRBV12-5; clone size: medium-sized; J gene: TRBJ1-2; CDR3 protein: CASGYGQSPDAYGYTF